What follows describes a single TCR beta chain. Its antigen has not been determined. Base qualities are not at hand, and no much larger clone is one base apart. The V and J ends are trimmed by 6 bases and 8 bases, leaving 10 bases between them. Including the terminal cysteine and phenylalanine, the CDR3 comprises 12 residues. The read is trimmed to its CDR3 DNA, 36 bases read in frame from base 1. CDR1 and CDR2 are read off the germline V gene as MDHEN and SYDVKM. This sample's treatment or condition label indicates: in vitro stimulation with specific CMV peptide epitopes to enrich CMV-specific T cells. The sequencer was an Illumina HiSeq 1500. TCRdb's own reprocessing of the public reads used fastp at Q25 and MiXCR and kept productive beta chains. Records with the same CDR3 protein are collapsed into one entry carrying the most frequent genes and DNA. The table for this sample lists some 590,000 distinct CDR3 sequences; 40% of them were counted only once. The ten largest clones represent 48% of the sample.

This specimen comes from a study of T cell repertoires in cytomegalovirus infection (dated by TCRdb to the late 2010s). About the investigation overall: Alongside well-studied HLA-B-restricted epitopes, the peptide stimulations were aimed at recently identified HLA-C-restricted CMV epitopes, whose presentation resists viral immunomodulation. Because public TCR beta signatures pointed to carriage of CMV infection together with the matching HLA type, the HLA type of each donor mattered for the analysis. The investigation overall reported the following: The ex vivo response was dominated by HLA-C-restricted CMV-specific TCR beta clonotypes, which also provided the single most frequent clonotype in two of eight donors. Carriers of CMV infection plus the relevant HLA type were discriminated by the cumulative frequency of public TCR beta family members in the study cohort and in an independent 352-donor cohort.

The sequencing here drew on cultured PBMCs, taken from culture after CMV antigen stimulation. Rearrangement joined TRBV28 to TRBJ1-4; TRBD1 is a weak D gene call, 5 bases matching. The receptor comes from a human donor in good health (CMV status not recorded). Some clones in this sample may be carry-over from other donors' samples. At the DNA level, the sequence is TGTGCCAGCAGCGGTGGGGCCGAAAAACTGTTTTTT. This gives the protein CASSGGAEKLFF.